The rows below give T cell receptor beta chains drawn from one sample of a study of chemoradiotherapy in HPV16-positive cancers. Generated by immunoSEQ multiplex PCR, the TCRdb table keeps only in-frame clones and is missing some. Seen here are about 8,900 clones, roughly 85% observed once, and the top ten hold under 4%. The specimen comprised tumor tissue, sampled from a patient who underwent chemoradiotherapy. Source of these receptors: a human donor with HPV-associated anogenital cancer. Both conserved end residues are part of each CDR3. The order of the fields is clone size, D gene, J gene, V gene, CDR3 DNA, CDR3 protein. D genes are given only for firm matches. For some rows the clone size is stated as once, few or many, or as a class when expanded; others skip it.

clone_size: NA; d_call: NA; j_call: TRBJ2-1; v_call: TRBV4-2; cdr3_nt: TGTGCCAGCAGCCAAGACGGAGGACTAACTTACAATGAGCAGTTCTTC; cdr3_aa: CASSQDGGLTYNEQFF
clone_size: once; d_call: NA; j_call: TRBJ2-5; v_call: TRBV30; cdr3_nt: TGTGCCTGGAGTGGGGACTGGGAAGAGACCCAGTACTTC; cdr3_aa: CAWSGDWEETQYF
clone_size: NA; d_call: TRBD1; j_call: TRBJ2-2; v_call: TRBV7-6; cdr3_nt: TGTGCCAGCAGCCGGGACAGGGCGAGGGCCGGGGAGCTGTTTTTT; cdr3_aa: CASSRDRARAGELFF
clone_size: NA; d_call: NA; j_call: TRBJ2-3; v_call: TRBV7-7; cdr3_nt: TGTGCTAGCAGCCCAGATGGGGACACAGATACGCAGTATTTT; cdr3_aa: CASSPDGDTDTQYF
clone_size: NA; d_call: NA; j_call: TRBJ2-1; v_call: TRBV14; cdr3_nt: TGTGCCAGCAGCCAGATGGGGGCCCCCTCCTACAATGAGCAGTTCTTC; cdr3_aa: CASSQMGAPSYNEQFF
clone_size: NA; d_call: TRBD1; j_call: TRBJ1-5; v_call: TRBV2; cdr3_nt: TGTGCCAGCACCGTCGGGACAGCCGGACAGCCCCAGCATTTT; cdr3_aa: CASTVGTAGQPQHF
clone_size: once; d_call: NA; j_call: TRBJ2-1; v_call: TRBV7-9; cdr3_nt: TGTGCCAGCAGCTTAACGTTTTTTGTCAATGAGCAGTTCTTC; cdr3_aa: CASSLTFFVNEQFF
clone_size: NA; d_call: NA; j_call: TRBJ2-7; v_call: TRBV19; cdr3_nt: TGTGCCAGTAGAGCACCCCCCGGGAACGAGCAGTACTTC; cdr3_aa: CASRAPPGNEQYF
clone_size: NA; d_call: TRBD1; j_call: TRBJ1-5; v_call: TRBV12-5; cdr3_nt: TGTGCTAGTGCCATGGACAGGGTGTGGCAGCCCCAGCATTTT; cdr3_aa: CASAMDRVWQPQHF
clone_size: few; d_call: NA; j_call: TRBJ1-2; v_call: TRBV7-9; cdr3_nt: TGTGCCAGCAGTCAACGGAGGGCCGACGGCTACACCTTC; cdr3_aa: CASSQRRADGYTF
clone_size: NA; d_call: NA; j_call: TRBJ2-7; v_call: TRBV19; cdr3_nt: TGTGCCAGTAGTATAAGCCCAGATACCTACGAGCAGTACTTC; cdr3_aa: CASSISPDTYEQYF
clone_size: few; d_call: NA; j_call: TRBJ1-2; v_call: TRBV15; cdr3_nt: TGTGCCACCAGCAGAGACCAGAATCCGTATGGCTACACCTTC; cdr3_aa: CATSRDQNPYGYTF
clone_size: NA; d_call: NA; j_call: TRBJ2-7; v_call: TRBV7-9; cdr3_nt: TGTGCCAGCAGCTTAGTCGGCCCCAGAGCCTACGAGCAGTACTTC; cdr3_aa: CASSLVGPRAYEQYF
clone_size: NA; d_call: NA; j_call: TRBJ1-1; v_call: TRBV5-6; cdr3_nt: TGTGCCAGCAGCTCCGGGGGGAACCACATGAACACTGAAGCTTTCTTT; cdr3_aa: CASSSGGNHMNTEAFF
clone_size: NA; d_call: NA; j_call: TRBJ2-7; v_call: TRBV6-1; cdr3_nt: TGTGCCAGCAGTGAAAGGAGGCAGGTCGGCTTCGAGCAGTACTTC; cdr3_aa: CASSERRQVGFEQYF
clone_size: NA; d_call: TRBD2; j_call: TRBJ2-5; v_call: TRBV30; cdr3_nt: TGTGCCTGGAGCGAAAAATTAGCGGGTCCCCAAGAGACCCAGTACTTC; cdr3_aa: CAWSEKLAGPQETQYF
clone_size: NA; d_call: TRBD1; j_call: TRBJ1-1; v_call: TRBV7-9; cdr3_nt: TGTGCCAGCAGCTACCGCCGGACAGGAGCTAACACTGAAGCTTTCTTT; cdr3_aa: CASSYRRTGANTEAFF
clone_size: NA; d_call: NA; j_call: TRBJ1-6; v_call: TRBV6-6; cdr3_nt: TGTGCCAGCAGTTCTAACTCGGGGCAGGGGTATTCACCCCTCCACTTT; cdr3_aa: CASSSNSGQGYSPLHF
clone_size: NA; d_call: TRBD1; j_call: TRBJ2-5; v_call: TRBV6-1; cdr3_nt: TGTGCCAGCAGGCCACAGGGGGACCGGGAGACCCAGTACTTC; cdr3_aa: CASRPQGDRETQYF
clone_size: NA; d_call: NA; j_call: TRBJ2-3; v_call: TRBV10-2; cdr3_nt: TGCGCCAGCAGGCCCCACGGGAGACCCAGTGGGGGGGATACGCAGTATTTT; cdr3_aa: CASRPHGRPSGGDTQYF
clone_size: NA; d_call: NA; j_call: TRBJ2-7; v_call: TRBV19; cdr3_nt: TGTGCCACCCGTTACAAGGGTTCCTACGAGCAGTACTTC; cdr3_aa: CATRYKGSYEQYF
clone_size: once; d_call: NA; j_call: TRBJ1-3; v_call: TRBV30; cdr3_nt: TGTGCCTGGGGCACGGGGTCTGGAAACACCATATATTTT; cdr3_aa: CAWGTGSGNTIYF
clone_size: NA; d_call: NA; j_call: TRBJ1-5; v_call: TRBV2; cdr3_nt: TGTGCCAGCAGCCAGGACAGACCCAATCAGCCCCAGCATTTT; cdr3_aa: CASSQDRPNQPQHF
clone_size: NA; d_call: NA; j_call: TRBJ2-2; v_call: TRBV19; cdr3_nt: TGTGCCAGTAGTATTGGCGGGACCGGGGAGCTGTTTTTT; cdr3_aa: CASSIGGTGELFF
clone_size: NA; d_call: NA; j_call: TRBJ2-3; v_call: TRBV4-2; cdr3_nt: TGTGCCAGCAGCCGGCCGGGACGAGATACGCAGTATTTT; cdr3_aa: CASSRPGRDTQYF
clone_size: NA; d_call: NA; j_call: TRBJ1-2; v_call: TRBV15; cdr3_nt: TGTGCCACCAGCAGAGATCAGGCAGGGTCTAGGGGCTACACCTTC; cdr3_aa: CATSRDQAGSRGYTF